This T cell receptor beta chain was recovered during a study of cytomegalovirus exposure and HLA in healthy donors. PCR was performed using 60 Vbeta and 13 Jbeta primers. TCRdb's copy holds only in-frame clones and misses some; the assay was immunoSEQ multiplex PCR. The data hold roughly 240,000 clones, with 70% to 90% observed a single time. The specimen was PBMCs. This receptor was obtained from a girl aged 2 to 10 in good health and CMV-seronegative.

The CDR3 is CASGQQGSGYTF. The CDR3 DNA is TGTGCCAGCGGCCAACAGGGGTCTGGCTACACCTTC. The chain is built from TRBV11-2 and TRBJ1-2; the match to TRBD1 covers 7 bases. V shed 8 bases and J 7 bases; nucleotides not matched to a gene: 7. Germline CDR1 SGHAT, CDR2 FQNNGV. This CDR3 has 12 amino acids.